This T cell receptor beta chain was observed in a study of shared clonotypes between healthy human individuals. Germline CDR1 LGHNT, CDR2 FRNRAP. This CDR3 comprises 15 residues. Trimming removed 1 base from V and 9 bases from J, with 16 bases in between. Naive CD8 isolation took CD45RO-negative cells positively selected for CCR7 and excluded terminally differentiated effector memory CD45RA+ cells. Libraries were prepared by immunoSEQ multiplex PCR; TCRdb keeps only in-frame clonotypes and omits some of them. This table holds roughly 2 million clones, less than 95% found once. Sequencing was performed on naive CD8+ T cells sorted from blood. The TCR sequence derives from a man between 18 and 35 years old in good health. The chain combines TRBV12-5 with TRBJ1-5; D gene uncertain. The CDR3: CASGLGAAGHRPQHF. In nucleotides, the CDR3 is TGTGCTAGTGGTTTGGGGGCAGCGGGTCACAGGCCCCAGCATTTT.